This TCR beta chain was captured by sequencing in a study of T cells after yellow fever vaccination. The wider study: It was SMART-Seq v4 Ultra Low Input that prepared the fractions with low cell numbers.

Germline V lookup: CDR1 LNHDA, CDR2 SQIVND (reference sequence). The V gene end was trimmed by 7 bases and the J gene end by 8 bases; junction bases not matched to a gene: 14. The CDR3 extends over 15 amino acids. Regarding this clonotype: Its antigen is unknown.

General study points: A weaker but faster secondary response was observed, peaking on day 5 versus 15. Reappearance after the booster was observed for most primary-vaccination clones (roughly 97% CD4, about 90% CD8).

One entry per CDR3 protein results from TCRdb running MiXCR on the 5' RACE reads. The sample lists more than 300,000 distinct CDR3 sequences; around 7% were seen once. The specimen was PBMCs, collected about 41 days after the first yellow fever vaccination. The chain carries TRBV19 and TRBJ2-1; 7 bases agree with TRBD1. This TCR was recovered from a man younger than 30 who received the YFV17D yellow fever vaccine. CDR3 sequence reads: CASTQVGYRGHEQFF. The CDR3 DNA follows: TGTGCCAGTACCCAGGTGGGGTACAGGGGCCATGAGCAGTTCTTC.